This entry lists 30 T cell receptor beta chains sequenced from one sample in a study of PD-1 and CTLA-4 blockade in melanoma. This table comes from immunoSEQ multiplex PCR, and its TCRdb copy is limited to in-frame clones, with some not included. This sample has around 11,000 clones; roughly four fifths occur once, and the top ten carry around a third. The sequencing used CD8+ T cells from peripheral blood, collected from a patient given anti-PD-1 treatment. The receptors derive from a human donor with melanoma.

This clone was observed a single time. The V call is TRBV19, the J call TRBJ2-1; D might be TRBD2 (6 bases). This CDR3 has 12 amino acids. The V end lost 10 bases, the J end lost 7 bases, and 14 bases lay between the germline ends. Germline CDR1 reads LNHDA; CDR2 reads SQIVND (reference sequence). The CDR3 DNA reads TGTGCCACCGGGAGCAACCGGAATGAGCAGTTCTTC. Its translation: CATGSNRNEQFF.

The chain is built from TRBV5-1 and TRBJ1-5, with 7 bases that match TRBD1. The germline V gene encodes CDR1 SGHRS and CDR2 YFSETQ. The CDR3 spans 14 residues. The V gene end was trimmed by 4 bases and the J gene end by 2 bases; junction bases not matched to a gene: 3. For the CDR3, the DNA is TGCGCCAGCAGCACCGGACAGGGCAATCAGCCCCAGCATTTT. Protein product: CASSTGQGNQPQHF. Full variable domain (outside the CDR3, taken from reference TRBV5-1 and TRBJ1-5): KAGVTQTPRYLIKTRGQQVTLSCSPISGHRSVSWYQQTPGQGLQFLFEYFSETQRNKGNFPGRFSGRQFSNSRSEMNVSTLELGDSALYLCASSTGQGNQPQHFGDGTRLSIL.

The J gene is TRBJ2-7, the V gene TRBV9; no clear D gene. This CDR3 has 12 amino acids. Germline assignment: CDR1 SGDLS and CDR2 YYNGEE. With 4 bases removed from V and 3 bases from J, the gap between germline ends came to 8 bases. CDR3 protein: CASSPSGYEQYF. In nucleotides, the CDR3 is TGTGCCAGCAGCCCATCAGGCTACGAGCAGTACTTC.

This clone was detected only once. The chain recombines TRBV19 with TRBJ2-2; no clear D gene. Per the germline V gene, CDR1 is LNHDA and CDR2 is SQIVND (reference sequence). V lost 5 bases to trimming and J lost 4 bases, with 11 bases between them. The CDR3 loop spans 14 amino acids. The CDR3: CASSPPRITGELFF. CDR3 coding DNA: TGTGCCAGTAGTCCCCCCCGGATCACCGGGGAGCTGTTTTTT.

This clone was counted between two and nine times. The rearrangement uses TRBV11-2 and TRBJ1-1; a weak D match, TRBD1 (5 bases). CDR1 and CDR2 (germline): SGHAT, FQNNGV. The length of the CDR3 is 15 residues. The V end was cut by 0 bases, the J end by 4 bases, with 12 bases between. The DNA for the CDR3 is TGTGCCAGCAGCTTAGAGGCCCCAGGGTTCACTGAAGCTTTCTTT. Translating it yields CASSLEAPGFTEAFF. Supplemented by reference TRBV11-2 and TRBJ1-1, the full variable domain reads EAGVAQSPRYKIIEKRQSVAFWCNPISGHATLYWYQQILGQGPKLLIQFQNNGVVDDSQLPKDRFSAERLKGVDSTLKIQPAKLEDSAVYLCASSLEAPGFTEAFFGQGTRLTVV.

The chain recombines TRBV27 with TRBJ1-1, with 9 bases that match TRBD1. Germline assignment: CDR1 MNHEY and CDR2 SMNVEV (reference sequence). The CDR3 consists of 15 residues. With 6 bases clipped from V and 5 bases from J, the junction kept 10 bases outside the gene matches. CDR3 region: CASRISGTGHTEAFF. CDR3 nucleotides: TGTGCCAGCAGAATCTCCGGGACAGGGCATACTGAAGCTTTCTTT.

The gene calls are TRBV11-3 and TRBJ1-1; TRBD1 matches 7 bases. V lost 5 bases and J lost 6; bases outside the gene matches: 12. The CDR3 is made up of 15 amino acids. CDR1 SGHNT and CDR2 YENEEA come from the germline V gene. The CDR3 DNA reads as TGTGCCAGCAGCCCCCCCACAGGGGTGGTTTCTGAAGCTTTCTTT. Encoded protein: CASSPPTGVVSEAFF.

This clone was found once. The chain joins TRBV7-8 to TRBJ1-1; TRBD1 is a possible D gene (6 bases). CDR3 length: 14 residues. Trimming pared 6 bases from V and 5 bases from J, leaving 16 bases between. Germline V gene sequence: CDR1 SGHVS, CDR2 FQNEAQ. The CDR3 protein is CASSLGAGTTEAFF. DNA for the CDR3: TGTGCCAGCAGTTTGGGGGCAGGGACGACTGAAGCTTTCTTT. Full variable domain (rest looked up from reference TRBV7-8 and TRBJ1-1): GAGVSQSPRYKVAKRGQDVALRCDPISGHVSLFWYQQALGQGPEFLTYFQNEAQLDKSGLPSDRFFAERPEGSVSTLKIQRTQQEDSAVYLCASSLGAGTTEAFFGQGTRLTVV.

V usage is TRBV7-9 and J usage is TRBJ2-1, with 9 bases that match TRBD1. Unmatched junction bases numbered 6, after V lost 5 bases and J lost 7 bases. CDR1 is SEHNR, CDR2 FQNEAQ, per germline (reference sequence). The CDR3 consists of 14 residues. CDR3 protein: CASSPGQGVNEQFF. DNA of the CDR3: TGTGCCAGCAGCCCGGGACAGGGCGTTAATGAGCAGTTCTTC. Full variable domain (remainder filled in from reference TRBV7-9 and TRBJ2-1): DTGVSQNPRHKITKRGQNVTFRCDPISEHNRLYWYRQTLGQGPEFLTYFQNEAQLEKSRLLSDRFSAERPKGSFSTLEIQRTEQGDSAMYLCASSPGQGVNEQFFGPGTRLTVL.

This clone was detected a few times. The chain carries TRBV11-3 and TRBJ2-7; D is undetermined. This CDR3 region has 16 residues. The germline V gene encodes CDR1 SGHNT and CDR2 YENEEA. V was shortened by 4 bases and J by 6 bases, with 22 bases between the two germline ends. The CDR3 nucleotides read TGTGCCAGCAGCTCCGATTTTCGAGGACCTCCTGGCGAGCAGTACTTC. The encoded protein is CASSSDFRGPPGEQYF.

The chain links TRBV7-9 to TRBJ2-7; unclear D gene. The CDR3 runs 11 residues. The germline gives CDR1 SEHNR, CDR2 FQNEAQ (reference sequence). V lost 1 base to trimming and J lost 5 bases, with 3 bases between them. CDR3 loop: CASSLGDEQYF. The DNA of the CDR3 is TGTGCCAGCAGCTTAGGTGACGAGCAGTACTTC.

The J gene is TRBJ2-7, the V gene TRBV7-6; 13 bases agree with TRBD2. Per germline, CDR1 SGHVS and CDR2 FNYEAQ. The CDR3 runs to 17 residues. The trim removed 0 bases at V and 2 bases at J, leaving 4 bases unmatched. The CDR3 region has the DNA TGTGCCAGCAGCTTAGCAGGGACTAGCGGGAACGCCTACGAGCAGTACTTC. Protein sequence: CASSLAGTSGNAYEQYF.

The V call is TRBV5-4, the J call TRBJ2-3; D might be TRBD1 or TRBD2, each matching 5 bases. Germline CDR1 and CDR2: SGHNT and YYREEE (reference sequence). Trimming left V 3 bases short and J 2 bases short, with 10 bases between. This CDR3 spans 14 amino acids. CDR3 residues: CASSWGSTTDTQYF. In nucleotides, the CDR3 is TGTGCCAGCAGCTGGGGGTCAACCACAGATACGCAGTATTTT.

V is TRBV3-1 (or the pseudogene TRBV3-2) and J is TRBJ1-2; TRBD1 is a possible D gene (5 bases). The ends were cut back, 0 bases at V and 0 bases at J, with 14 bases in the middle. Germline assignment: CDR1 LGHDT and CDR2 YNNKEL (reference sequence). The CDR3 is 17 amino acids. This CDR3 reads CASSQEGALNTNYGYTF. CDR3 nucleotides: TGTGCCAGCAGCCAAGAAGGGGCGCTGAATACTAACTATGGCTACACCTTC.

In this sample, this clone turned up a few times. The chain joins TRBV2 to TRBJ2-1, with 8 positions matching TRBD2. CDR1 SNHLY and CDR2 FYNNEI come from the germline V gene. The CDR3 runs to 16 residues. Unmatched junction bases numbered 6, after V lost 0 bases and J lost 5 bases. CDR3 nucleotides: TGTGCCAGCAGTGAAGCGATCGGGAGGGTTGACAATGAGCAGTTCTTC. Translation: CASSEAIGRVDNEQFF.

This chain connects TRBV4-1 to TRBJ1-1; a possible D gene is TRBD1 (5 bases). CDR1 is MGHRA and CDR2 is YSYEKL in the germline V gene. The CDR3 spans 15 residues. With 5 bases removed from V and 0 bases from J, the gap between germline ends came to 13 bases. In nucleotides, the CDR3 is TGCGCCAGCAGCGCCCCAGGGCTTATGAACACTGAAGCTTTCTTT. The encoded protein is CASSAPGLMNTEAFF.

The rearrangement links TRBV6-5 to TRBJ2-7, with TRBD2 matching 11 bases. V shed 8 bases and J 1 base; nucleotides not matched to a gene: 1. The germline V gene encodes CDR1 MNHEY and CDR2 SVGAGI. The CDR3 contains 13 residues. Written as DNA, the CDR3 is TGTGCCAGCGGGACTAGCGGTTCCTACGAGCAGTACTTC. This translates into CASGTSGSYEQYF.

This chain uses TRBV27 with TRBJ2-1, with D tentatively TRBD1 (5 bases). Germline V gene sequence: CDR1 MNHEY, CDR2 SMNVEV (reference sequence). V was pared by 2 bases and J by 5 bases, with 7 bases between. This CDR3 spans 13 amino acids. The CDR3 nucleotides read TGTGCCAGCAGTTTAACAGGAAACAATGAGCAGTTCTTC. It yields the protein CASSLTGNNEQFF.

The chain couples TRBV13 to TRBJ2-7; D not resolved. V lost 3 bases and J 3 bases, leaving 9 bases between the germline ends. The CDR3 spans 13 residues. CDR1 and CDR2 (germline): PRHDT, FYEKMQ (reference sequence). DNA of the CDR3: TGTGCCAGCAGCTTGGGATTGCACTACGAGCAGTACTTC. Its translation: CASSLGLHYEQYF.

This clone was picked up one time. The chain combines TRBV3-1 (or the pseudogene TRBV3-2) with TRBJ2-7, with 10 nucleotides matching TRBD2. CDR1 is LGHDT and CDR2 is YNNKEL in the germline V gene (reference sequence). The CDR3 is 17 residues long. V dropped 5 bases and J dropped 1; count of bases not matched to a gene: 11. CDR3 nucleotide sequence: TGTGCCAGCAGCGGAGAAAGCTTAGCGGGAGGTTCCTACGAGCAGTACTTC. Translation: CASSGESLAGGSYEQYF.

This chain uses TRBV11-2 with TRBJ2-1; D is perhaps TRBD2 (5 bases). Germline V gene data show CDR1 as SGHAT and CDR2 as FQNNGV. The CDR3 totals 14 residues. The V gene lost 2 bases and the J gene lost 3 bases, with 8 bases spanning the gap. Here the CDR3 reads CASSLSSLYNEQFF. In nucleotides, the CDR3 is TGTGCCAGCAGCTTATCTAGCCTCTACAATGAGCAGTTCTTC.

The CDR3 spells CASSIAGASVYEQYF. The CDR3 DNA reads as TGTGCCAGTAGTATAGCAGGGGCGTCAGTCTACGAGCAGTACTTC. The chain is built from TRBV19 and TRBJ2-7; a possible D gene is TRBD1 (6 bases). Trimming shortened V by 1 base and J by 3 bases, and 13 bases separated the two germline ends. The CDR3 is 15 residues long. The V gene's germline CDR1 is LNHDA and CDR2 SQIVND (reference sequence).

The J gene is TRBJ2-1, the V gene TRBV13; D call uncertain. CDR3 size: 15 residues. CDR1 and CDR2 from the germline V gene are PRHDT and FYEKMQ (reference sequence). Trimming took off 7 bases at V and 6 bases at J, with 19 bases between the two ends. CDR3: CASTPFGLETNEQFF. The CDR3 region has the DNA TGTGCCAGCACTCCTTTCGGGTTGGAGACCAATGAGCAGTTCTTC.

The V gene is TRBV30, the J gene TRBJ2-7; 11 bases map to TRBD2. The CDR3 is made up of 15 amino acids. The germline V gene encodes CDR1 GTSNPN and CDR2 SVGIG (reference sequence). Unmatched junction bases numbered 6, after V lost 3 bases and J lost 2 bases. The CDR3 region has the DNA TGTGCCTGGAGGTCACTAGCGGGAGATCCCTACGAGCAGTACTTC. Its translation is CAWRSLAGDPYEQYF.

The chain has TRBV11-2 and TRBJ2-3; tentative D call: TRBD2 (5 bases). The germline CDR1 and CDR2 sequences are SGHAT and FQNNGV. V was trimmed by 7 bases and J by 1 base, leaving 12 bases between them. CDR3 length: 14 amino acids. The chain's CDR3 is CASTFGVGTDTQYF. In DNA, the CDR3 is TGTGCCAGCACCTTCGGGGTGGGCACAGATACGCAGTATTTT.

V usage is TRBV11-3 and J usage is TRBJ2-7, with 13 nucleotides matching TRBD2. CDR1 and CDR2 from the germline V gene are SGHNT and YENEEA. V dropped 3 bases and J dropped 2; count of bases not matched to a gene: 10. The length of the CDR3 is 18 residues. CDR3 sequence reads: CASSFGLAGVLGAYEQYF. The CDR3 DNA follows: TGTGCCAGCAGCTTCGGACTAGCGGGGGTTCTAGGGGCCTACGAGCAGTACTTC.

The chain recombines TRBV6-5 with TRBJ2-1; D possibly corresponds to TRBD2 (5 bases). The CDR3 runs 13 residues. Germline-derived CDR1 and CDR2 are MNHEY and SVGAGI. V was trimmed by 9 bases and J by 0 bases, leaving 9 bases between them. In DNA, the CDR3 is TGTGCCAGTGGACTGGGCTCCTACAATGAGCAGTTCTTC. Amino acid sequence: CASGLGSYNEQFF.

This sequence joins TRBV5-4 and TRBJ2-7, with TRBD2 as a possible D gene (5 bases). Trimming took 4 bases from V and 6 from J, leaving 11 bases between them. CDR1 is SGHNT, CDR2 YYREEE, per germline (reference sequence). CDR3 length equals 12 residues. CDR3 DNA sequence: TGTGCCAGCAGCGAGGGATCCGGCGAGCAGTACTTC. As protein: CASSEGSGEQYF.

The chain carries TRBV4-1 and TRBJ2-2; D is unresolved. There are 14 residues in the CDR3. Germline V gene lookup returns CDR1 MGHRA and CDR2 YSYEKL. V was pared by 3 bases and J by 5 bases, with 10 bases between. CDR3 region: CASSHSTDTGELFF. As DNA, the CDR3 is TGCGCCAGCAGCCATAGTACAGATACCGGGGAGCTGTTTTTT.

The V gene is TRBV27, the J gene TRBJ2-7; 9 bases map to TRBD1. Looked up from germline, CDR1 is MNHEY and CDR2 is SMNVEV (reference sequence). The V segment lost 5 bases and the J segment 3 bases; nucleotides outside the gene matches: 8. The CDR3 is 15 residues long. The CDR3 loop reads CASSTPGQGYYEQYF. The CDR3 DNA is TGTGCCAGCAGTACGCCGGGACAGGGATACTACGAGCAGTACTTC.